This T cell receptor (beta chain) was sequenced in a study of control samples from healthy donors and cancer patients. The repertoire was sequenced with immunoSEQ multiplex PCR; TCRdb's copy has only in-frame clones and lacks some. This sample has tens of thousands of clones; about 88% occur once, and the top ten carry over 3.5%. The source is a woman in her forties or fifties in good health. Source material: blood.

CDR3 in amino acids: CASSYVSGVHNEQFF. CDR3 sequence (DNA): TGTGCCAGCAGTTACGTCAGCGGGGTCCACAATGAGCAGTTCTTC. V and J are TRBV6-5 and TRBJ2-1; 7 bases are shared with TRBD2. Per germline, CDR1 MNHEY and CDR2 SVGAGI. The CDR3 spans 15 residues. V lost 2 bases to trimming and J lost 5 bases; unmatched junction nucleotides: 6.